The 28 T cell receptor beta chains below all came from one sample that was sequenced in a study of a mutant IDH1 vaccine in newly diagnosed glioma. Method: immunoSEQ multiplex PCR; TCRdb's copy keeps in-frame clones and lacks some. The data hold 30,000 to 45,000 clones, with 75% observed a single time. For these TCRs, the target antigens are not known. Sample time point: week 47, end of study. Each dose of the vaccine consisted of 300 ug of mutant IDH1 20-mer peptide, with topical imiquimod. Sequencing was performed on PBMCs, taken from a glioma patient whose treatment included an IDH1 peptide vaccine. Source of these receptors: a man aged 35 to 55 with glioma.

The V and J genes are TRBV20-1 and TRBJ1-2; no clear D gene. The CDR3 contains 11 residues. Germline lookup yields CDR1 DFQATT and CDR2 SNEGSKA (reference sequence). V shed 3 bases and J shed 2 bases, with 4 bases lying between them. The CDR3 region has the DNA TGCAGTGCTAGCGGCAACTATGGCTACACCTTC. Translated: CSASGNYGYTF.

This clone has a handful of counts. V is TRBV19 and J is TRBJ1-5; 11 bases fit TRBD1. CDR1 and CDR2 (germline): LNHDA, SQIVND (reference sequence). V lost 3 bases, J lost 5 bases, and 6 bases stayed unmatched. The CDR3 has 16 amino acids. Here the CDR3 DNA reads TGTGCCAGTAGTATGGCTGGGACAGGGGGGGATCAGCCCCAGCATTTT. Encoded protein: CASSMAGTGGDQPQHF.

The rearrangement joins TRBV5-1 to TRBJ2-3; a possible D gene is TRBD2 (6 bases). CDR1 SGHRS and CDR2 YFSETQ come from the germline V gene. Trimming left V 2 bases short and J 0 bases short, with 10 bases between. The CDR3 length is 15 residues. In DNA, the CDR3 is TGCGCCAGCAGCTTCGGCGGGGCTAGCACAGATACGCAGTATTTT. This gives the protein CASSFGGASTDTQYF.

A few counts support this clone. Other nucleotide sequences from this sample produce the same CDR3. The chain employs TRBV9 and TRBJ1-5, with D possibly TRBD1 on 5 matching bases. In germline, CDR1 is SGDLS, CDR2 YYNGEE. V was clipped by 4 bases and J by 0 bases, with 8 bases between them. The CDR3 is 14 residues long. CDR3 protein: CASSRGVSNQPQHF. Here the CDR3 DNA reads TGTGCCAGCAGCCGAGGGGTTAGCAATCAGCCCCAGCATTTT.

The rearrangement uses TRBV4-1 and TRBJ2-1, with 7 bases identical to TRBD2. Trimming cost V 0 bases and J 4 bases; bases outside gene matches: 9. This CDR3 is 17 amino acids long. Germline values: CDR1 MGHRA, CDR2 YSYEKL. In DNA, the CDR3 is TGCGCCAGCAGCCAAGAAATGACTAGCCGACTATACAATGAGCAGTTCTTC. Translation gives CASSQEMTSRLYNEQFF.

J is TRBJ2-7 and V is TRBV19, with D unclear. Germline assignment: CDR1 LNHDA and CDR2 SQIVND (reference sequence). Trimming shortened V by 1 base and J by 0 bases, and 7 bases separated the two germline ends. The CDR3 is made up of 14 amino acids. CDR3 sequence reads: CASSIGPASYEQYF. The CDR3 nucleotides are TGTGCCAGTAGTATAGGACCCGCCTCCTACGAGCAGTACTTC.

The chain recombines TRBV7-9 with TRBJ2-3; 8 nucleotides match TRBD2. Germline CDR1 is SEHNR and CDR2 is FQNEAQ (reference sequence). V was pared by 5 bases and J by 0 bases, with 4 bases of the junction left unmatched. The CDR3 totals 15 residues. The CDR3 loop reads CASSPTSGSTDTQYF. In DNA form, the CDR3 reads TGTGCCAGCAGCCCAACTAGCGGTAGCACAGATACGCAGTATTTT.

This chain links TRBV15 with TRBJ1-1, with D perhaps TRBD1 (6 bases). The germline CDR1 and CDR2 sequences are LNHNV and YYDKDF (reference sequence). The CDR3 extends over 14 amino acids. Trimming stripped 3 bases from V and 6 bases from J, with 14 bases between. CDR3 region: CATSRDSTDPEAFF. CDR3 DNA: TGTGCCACCAGCAGGGACAGCACCGATCCTGAAGCTTTCTTT.

This clone is classed as medium-sized. The rearrangement joins TRBV20-1 to TRBJ1-5; D is unclear. The CDR3 has 11 residues. V was shortened by 3 bases and J by 9 bases, with 9 bases between the two germline ends. The germline CDR1 and CDR2 sequences are DFQATT and SNEGSKA (reference sequence). The CDR3 DNA reads TGCAGTGCTAGTATCGGAGGGCCCCAGCATTTT. It encodes CSASIGGPQHF.

V usage is TRBV12-5 and J usage is TRBJ2-2; D not resolved. The CDR3 extends over 16 amino acids. Per germline, CDR1 LGHNT and CDR2 FRNRAP. Deletions cut 4 bases from V and 4 bases from J, with 16 bases between. In DNA, the CDR3 is TGTGCTAGTGGTTCCCGCCCCCGGCAGGTCACCGGGGAGCTGTTTTTT. It is translated as CASGSRPRQVTGELFF. The full variable domain, completed using reference TRBV12-5 and TRBJ2-2, is DARVTQTPRHKVTEMGQEVTMRCQPILGHNTVFWYRQTMMQGLELLAYFRNRAPLDDSGMPKDRFSAEMPDATLATLKIQPSEPRDSAVYFCASGSRPRQVTGELFFGEGSRLTVL.

This clone occurred a few times. The chain carries TRBV6-6 and TRBJ1-1, with D unresolved. Germline V lookup: CDR1 MNHNY, CDR2 SVGAGI (reference sequence). CDR3 length: 14 amino acids. Trimming pared 2 bases from V and 2 bases from J, leaving 9 bases between. The CDR3 DNA reads TGTGCCAGCAGTTACCCGGGATATAACACTGAAGCTTTCTTT. It yields the protein CASSYPGYNTEAFF.

V gene TRBV9 combines with J gene TRBJ2-5; D perhaps matches TRBD2 (6 bases). Per the germline V gene, CDR1 is SGDLS and CDR2 is YYNGEE. Trimming cost V 3 bases and J 4 bases, with 13 bases left between them. The CDR3 runs 14 residues. CDR3 coding DNA: TGTGCCAGCAGCGAGGACTACTGGGGAGAGACCCAGTACTTC. Translating it yields CASSEDYWGETQYF.

This clone was seen more than once but under ten times. The chain uses TRBV30 and TRBJ2-2, with D possibly being TRBD1 (6 bases). Germline CDR1 and CDR2: GTSNPN and SVGIG (reference sequence). The V end lost 0 bases, the J end lost 0 bases, and 8 bases lay between the germline ends. The CDR3 covers 15 residues. In DNA form, the CDR3 reads TGTGCCTGGAGTGTACGACAGGCGAACACCGGGGAGCTGTTTTTT. This sequence encodes CAWSVRQANTGELFF. Combining the CDR3 with reference TRBV30 and TRBJ2-2 gives the whole variable domain SQTIHQWPATLVQPVGSPLSLECTVEGTSNPNLYWYRQAAGRGLQLLFYSVGIGQISSEVPQNLSASRPQDRQFILSSKKLLLSDSGFYLCAWSVRQANTGELFFGEGSRLTVL.

This chain uses TRBV6-1 with TRBJ1-2, with TRBD1 as a possible D gene (6 bases). The germline CDR1 and CDR2 sequences are MNHNS and SASEGT. Trimming removed 1 base at V and 3 bases at J, with 24 bases between. The CDR3 extends over 19 amino acids. CDR3 amino acids: CASSEGRSFLRGADYGYTF. The CDR3, as DNA: TGTGCCAGCAGTGAAGGCCGTTCGTTTTTGAGGGGGGCGGACTATGGCTACACCTTC.

The chain joins TRBV6-4 to TRBJ2-6; possibly TRBD1 for D (5 bases). CDR1 and CDR2 from the germline V gene are MRHNA and SNTAGT. Trimming removed 5 bases from V and 0 bases from J, with 20 bases in between. The CDR3 spans 19 residues. The CDR3 nucleotides are TGTGCCAGCAGTAAGTCCCAGGGAACAGGCGGCTCTGGGGCCAACGTCCTGACTTTC. Translated: CASSKSQGTGGSGANVLTF.

This sequence joins TRBV30 and TRBJ2-1, with 11 bases identical to TRBD2. Germline V gene data show CDR1 as GTSNPN and CDR2 as SVGIG (reference sequence). V was clipped by 6 bases and J by 13 bases; unmatched bases: 8. CDR3 length: 12 amino acids. In DNA, the CDR3 is TGTGCCTGTCTCCCTAGCGGGAGGTCCCAGTTCTTC. The encoded protein is CACLPSGRSQFF. Full variable domain (outside the CDR3, taken from reference TRBV30 and TRBJ2-1): SQTIHQWPATLVQPVGSPLSLECTVEGTSNPNLYWYRQAAGRGLQLLFYSVGIGQISSEVPQNLSASRPQDRQFILSSKKLLLSDSGFYLCACLPSGRSQFFGPGTRLTVL.

In this sample, this clone turned up once. This chain links TRBV4-1 with TRBJ1-5; D gene uncertain. This CDR3 is built from 16 residues. V lost 3 bases and J lost 3, with 15 bases in between. CDR1 is MGHRA, CDR2 YSYEKL, per germline. CDR3 region: CASSQSFFQINQPQHF. As DNA, the CDR3 is TGCGCCAGCAGCCAGAGCTTCTTTCAGATCAATCAGCCCCAGCATTTT.

There are a few counts of this clone. This chain joins TRBV4-2 and TRBJ1-5; 9 positions match TRBD1. Looked up from germline, CDR1 is LGHNA and CDR2 is YNFKEQ. After removal of 1 base from V and 7 bases from J, the junction contained 2 bases not matched to a gene. The CDR3 has 14 residues. The CDR3 here is CASSQGQGGQPQHF. DNA for the CDR3: TGTGCCAGCAGCCAAGGACAGGGGGGCCAGCCCCAGCATTTT.

A word on this clone: The junction differs from germline at one of its ends, possibly a read error. The same CDR3 can be traced to other DNA sequences in this sample. This chain joins TRBV7-6 and TRBJ2-6, with a tentative D call TRBD2 (7 bases). The CDR3 is 17 amino acids. Germline V lookup: CDR1 SGHVS, CDR2 FNYEAQ. The CDR3 DNA is TGTGCTAGCAGCATTGGGGGGGCTGGTGCTGGGGCCAACGTCCTGACTTTC. Amino acids: CASSIGGAGAGANVLTF. Looking up the rest from reference TRBV7-6 and TRBJ2-6 gives the full variable domain: GAGVSQSPRYKVTKRGQDVALRCDPISGHVSLYWYRQALGQGPEFLTYFNYEAQQDKSGLPNDRFSAERPEGSISTLTIQRTEQRDSAMYRCASSIGGAGAGANVLTFGAGSRLTVL.

The V and J genes are TRBV4-1 and TRBJ1-4; 9 nucleotides line up with TRBD1. Germline values: CDR1 MGHRA, CDR2 YSYEKL. Trimming took 3 bases from V and 7 from J; bases not matched to a gene: 3. CDR3 length: 14 amino acids. The CDR3 nucleotides are TGCGCCAGCAGCCAGTCACAGGGGGCTGAAAAACTGTTTTTT. Translation gives CASSQSQGAEKLFF.

The V and J genes are TRBV5-1 and TRBJ2-3, with unresolved D. Germline values: CDR1 SGHRS, CDR2 YFSETQ. This CDR3 is 11 amino acids long. V gave up 0 bases and J gave up 6 bases, with 2 bases separating them. The CDR3 loop reads CASSLEDTQYF. CDR3 DNA: TGCGCCAGCAGCTTGGAGGATACGCAGTATTTT.

This clone appeared a few times. This rearrangement joins TRBV19 to TRBJ1-2; TRBD1 matches 7 bases. The V and J ends lost 5 bases and 5 bases, in that order; junction bases with no gene match: 11. The CDR3 is made up of 15 amino acids. Germline CDR1 and CDR2: LNHDA and SQIVND (reference sequence). In DNA, the CDR3 is TGTGCCAGTAGTGGCGGCCCAGGGGGTGTGTATGGCTACACCTTC. This codes for CASSGGPGGVYGYTF.

This rearrangement joins TRBV11-2 to TRBJ1-3; D is possibly TRBD1 (6 bases). The V and J ends lost 4 bases and 0 bases respectively, with 10 bases between them. The CDR3 covers 15 residues. Germline V gene sequence: CDR1 SGHAT, CDR2 FQNNGV. The CDR3 sequence is CASSSTGSSGNTIYF. The CDR3 coding sequence is TGTGCCAGCAGCTCCACAGGGAGCTCTGGAAACACCATATATTTT.

This clone was found a few times. The V gene is TRBV5-6, the J gene TRBJ1-6; D remains ambiguous. The ends were cut back, 2 bases at V and 6 bases at J, with 12 bases in the middle. In germline, CDR1 is SGHDT, CDR2 YYEEEE. The CDR3 spans 15 residues. Here the CDR3 reads CASSFSLSGNSPLHF. For the CDR3, the DNA is TGTGCCAGCAGCTTTTCGTTGTCCGGTAATTCACCCCTCCACTTT.

The chain employs TRBV7-9 and TRBJ1-1, with a possible D match to TRBD1 (5 bases). The CDR3 runs to 14 residues. Trimming took off 2 bases at V and 6 bases at J, with 13 bases between the two ends. CDR1 is SEHNR and CDR2 is FQNEAQ in the germline V gene (reference sequence). As DNA, the CDR3 is TGTGCCAGCAGCTTATTGAGGGGTCCACCTGAAGCTTTCTTT. It encodes CASSLLRGPPEAFF.

Comments on this clone: The same CDR3 can be traced to other DNA sequences in this sample. The rearrangement uses TRBV18 and TRBJ2-5; 8 positions agree with TRBD2. The CDR3 has 14 residues. V shed 3 bases, J shed 3 bases, and the junction held 3 bases outside the gene matches. From germline, CDR1 is KGHSH and CDR2 LQKENI. In DNA form, the CDR3 reads TGTGCCAGCTCACCGGGACTAGGGAAAGAGACCCAGTACTTC. It is translated as CASSPGLGKETQYF.

The V gene is TRBV11-2, the J gene TRBJ2-7; D not certain. Germline loops: CDR1 SGHAT, CDR2 FQNNGV. The CDR3 consists of 13 residues. Trimming took off 0 bases at V and 7 bases at J, with 10 bases between the two ends. CDR3: CASSLDRLGEQYV. CDR3 bases: TGTGCCAGCAGCTTAGATCGGTTAGGGGAGCAGTACGTC.

The chain has TRBV15 and TRBJ1-4; possible D gene TRBD1, 5 bases. Germline values: CDR1 LNHNV, CDR2 YYDKDF (reference sequence). This CDR3 is built from 16 residues. V was cut by 1 base and J by 7 bases, with 16 bases left in between. The CDR3 nucleotides read TGTGCCACCAGCAGAGGAGAGGACATCCAACTTGAAAAACTGTTTTTT. Protein: CATSRGEDIQLEKLFF.